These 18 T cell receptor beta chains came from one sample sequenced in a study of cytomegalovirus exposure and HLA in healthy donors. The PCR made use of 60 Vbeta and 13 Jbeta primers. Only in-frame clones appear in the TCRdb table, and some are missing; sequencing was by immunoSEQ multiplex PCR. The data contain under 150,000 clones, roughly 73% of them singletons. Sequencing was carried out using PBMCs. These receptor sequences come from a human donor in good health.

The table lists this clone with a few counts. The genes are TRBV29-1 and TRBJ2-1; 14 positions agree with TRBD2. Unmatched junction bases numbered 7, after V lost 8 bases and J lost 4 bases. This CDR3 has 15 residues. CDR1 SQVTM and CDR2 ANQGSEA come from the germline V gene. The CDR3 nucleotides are TGCAGCTTTAGGACTAGCGGGAGGATATACAATGAGCAGTTCTTC. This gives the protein CSFRTSGRIYNEQFF.

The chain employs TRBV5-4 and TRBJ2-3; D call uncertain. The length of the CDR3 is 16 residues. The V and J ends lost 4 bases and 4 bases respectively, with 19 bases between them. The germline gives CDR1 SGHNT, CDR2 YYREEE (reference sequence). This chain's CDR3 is CASSPSGGAAADTQYF. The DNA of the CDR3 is TGTGCCAGCAGCCCCTCTGGCGGAGCTGCCGCAGATACGCAGTATTTT.

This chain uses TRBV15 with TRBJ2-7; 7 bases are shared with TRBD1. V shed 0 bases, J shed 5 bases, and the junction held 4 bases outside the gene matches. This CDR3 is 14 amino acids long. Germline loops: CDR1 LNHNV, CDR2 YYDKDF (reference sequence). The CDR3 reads CATSRDLQGNEQYF. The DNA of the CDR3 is TGTGCCACCAGCAGAGATCTACAGGGGAACGAGCAGTACTTC.

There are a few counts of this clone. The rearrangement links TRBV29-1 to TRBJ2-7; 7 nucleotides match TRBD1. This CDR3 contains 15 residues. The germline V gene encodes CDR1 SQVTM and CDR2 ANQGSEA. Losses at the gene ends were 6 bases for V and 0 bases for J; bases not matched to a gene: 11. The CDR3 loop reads CSVLKMTGTSYEQYF. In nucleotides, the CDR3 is TGCAGCGTCCTAAAAATGACAGGGACCTCCTACGAGCAGTACTTC.

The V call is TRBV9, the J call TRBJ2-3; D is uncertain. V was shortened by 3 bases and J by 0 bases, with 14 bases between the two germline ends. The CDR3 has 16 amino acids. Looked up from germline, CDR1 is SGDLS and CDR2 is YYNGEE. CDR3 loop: CASSAQVLASTDTQYF. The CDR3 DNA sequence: TGTGCCAGCAGCGCCCAAGTGTTGGCAAGCACAGATACGCAGTATTTT.

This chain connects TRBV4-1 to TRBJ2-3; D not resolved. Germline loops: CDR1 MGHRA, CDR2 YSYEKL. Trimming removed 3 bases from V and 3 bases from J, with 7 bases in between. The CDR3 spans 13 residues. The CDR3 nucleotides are TGCGCCAGCAGCCAGGCTGGTACAGATACGCAGTATTTT. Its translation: CASSQAGTDTQYF.

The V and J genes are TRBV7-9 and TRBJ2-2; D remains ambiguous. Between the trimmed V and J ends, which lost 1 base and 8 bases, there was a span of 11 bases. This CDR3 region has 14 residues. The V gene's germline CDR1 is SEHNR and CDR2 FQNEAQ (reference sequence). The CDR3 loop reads CASSLVVPPGELFF. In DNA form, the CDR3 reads TGTGCCAGCAGCTTAGTAGTTCCCCCGGGGGAGCTGTTTTTT.

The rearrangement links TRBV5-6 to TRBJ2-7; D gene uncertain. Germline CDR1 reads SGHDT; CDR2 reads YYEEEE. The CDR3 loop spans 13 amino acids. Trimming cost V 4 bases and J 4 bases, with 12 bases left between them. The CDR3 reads CASSQDLIYEQYF. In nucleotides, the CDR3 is TGTGCCAGCAGCCAAGACTTAATTTACGAGCAGTACTTC.

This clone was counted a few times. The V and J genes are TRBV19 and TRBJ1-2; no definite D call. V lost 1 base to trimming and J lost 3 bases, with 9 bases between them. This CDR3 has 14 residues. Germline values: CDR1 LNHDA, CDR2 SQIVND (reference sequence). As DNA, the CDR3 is TGTGCCAGTAGTATAGTGTCGGGTGACTATGGCTACACCTTC. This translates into CASSIVSGDYGYTF.

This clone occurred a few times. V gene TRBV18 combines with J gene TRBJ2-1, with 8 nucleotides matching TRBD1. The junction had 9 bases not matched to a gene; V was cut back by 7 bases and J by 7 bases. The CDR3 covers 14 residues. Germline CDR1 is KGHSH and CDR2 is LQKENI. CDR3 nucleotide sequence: TGTGCCAGCTGTCGACAGGGGTGGTTGAATGAGCAGTTCTTC. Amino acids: CASCRQGWLNEQFF.

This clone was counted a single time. Written as DNA, the CDR3 is TGTGCCTGGAGTGTAAAGGGGATCGGCTATGGCTACACCTTC. Its protein product is CAWSVKGIGYGYTF. The chain uses TRBV30 and TRBJ1-2, with D tentatively TRBD1 (5 bases). The CDR3 loop spans 14 amino acids. In germline, CDR1 is GTSNPN, CDR2 SVGIG (reference sequence). The V end lost 0 bases, the J end lost 4 bases, and 12 bases lay between the germline ends.

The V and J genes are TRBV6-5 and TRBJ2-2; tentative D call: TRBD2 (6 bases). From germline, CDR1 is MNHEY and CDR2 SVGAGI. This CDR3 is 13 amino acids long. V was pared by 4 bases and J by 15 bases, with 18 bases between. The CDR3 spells CASSSDGTLGVFF. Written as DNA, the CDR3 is TGTGCCAGCAGTTCCGACGGGACTCTGGGGGTGTTTTTT.

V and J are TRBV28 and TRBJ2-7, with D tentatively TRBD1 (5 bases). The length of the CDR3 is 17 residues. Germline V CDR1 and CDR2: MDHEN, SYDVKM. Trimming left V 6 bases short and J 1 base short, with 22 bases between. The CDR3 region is CASSTGQILLQSYEQYF. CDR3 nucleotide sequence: TGTGCCAGCAGCACCGGACAAATATTACTCCAATCCTACGAGCAGTACTTC.

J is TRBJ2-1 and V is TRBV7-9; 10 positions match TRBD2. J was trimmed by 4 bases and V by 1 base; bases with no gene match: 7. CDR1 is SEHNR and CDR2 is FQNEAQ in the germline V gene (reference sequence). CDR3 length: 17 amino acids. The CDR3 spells CASSLVAGGDIYNEQFF. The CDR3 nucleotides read TGTGCCAGCAGCTTAGTAGCGGGGGGCGACATATACAATGAGCAGTTCTTC.

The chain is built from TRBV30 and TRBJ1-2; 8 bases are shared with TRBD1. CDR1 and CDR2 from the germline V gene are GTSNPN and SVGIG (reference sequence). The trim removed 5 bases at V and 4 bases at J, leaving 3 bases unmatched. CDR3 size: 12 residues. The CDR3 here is CAWGQGSYGYTF. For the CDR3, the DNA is TGTGCCTGGGGACAGGGTTCCTATGGCTACACCTTC.

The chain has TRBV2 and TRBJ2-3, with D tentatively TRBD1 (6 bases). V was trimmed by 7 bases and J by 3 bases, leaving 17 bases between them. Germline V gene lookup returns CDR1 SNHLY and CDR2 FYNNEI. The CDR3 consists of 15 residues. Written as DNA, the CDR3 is TGTGCCAGCACAGAAAAGGGGGTGCTGACAGATACGCAGTATTTT. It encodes CASTEKGVLTDTQYF.

Here the CDR3 reads CASSVTPGIGELFF. CDR3 coding DNA: TGTGCCAGCAGTGTAACCCCGGGGATCGGGGAGCTGTTTTTT. The J gene is TRBJ2-2, the V gene TRBV2; a possible D gene is TRBD2 (5 bases). Germline values: CDR1 SNHLY, CDR2 FYNNEI. The CDR3 is 14 residues long. The germline V and J ends were trimmed by 4 bases and 7 bases, with 13 bases remaining between them.

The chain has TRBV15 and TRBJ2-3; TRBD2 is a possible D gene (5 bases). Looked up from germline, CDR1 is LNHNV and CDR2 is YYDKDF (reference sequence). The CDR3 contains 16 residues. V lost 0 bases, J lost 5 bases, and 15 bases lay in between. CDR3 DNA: TGTGCCACCAGCAGAGATCAAGCGGAAGTTGTAGATACGCAGTATTTT. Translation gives CATSRDQAEVVDTQYF.